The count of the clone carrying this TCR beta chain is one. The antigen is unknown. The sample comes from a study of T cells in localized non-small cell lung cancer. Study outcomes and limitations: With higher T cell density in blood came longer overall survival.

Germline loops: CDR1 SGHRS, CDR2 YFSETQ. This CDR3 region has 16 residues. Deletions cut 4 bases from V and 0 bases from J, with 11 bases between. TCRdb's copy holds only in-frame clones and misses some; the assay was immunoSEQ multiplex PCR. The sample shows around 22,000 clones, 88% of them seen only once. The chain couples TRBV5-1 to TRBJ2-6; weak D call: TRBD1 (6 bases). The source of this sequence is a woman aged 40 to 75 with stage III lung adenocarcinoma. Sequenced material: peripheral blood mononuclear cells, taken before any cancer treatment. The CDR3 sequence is CASSLGQSSGANVLTF. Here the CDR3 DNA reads TGCGCCAGCAGCCTCGGACAGAGCTCTGGGGCCAACGTCCTGACTTTC.